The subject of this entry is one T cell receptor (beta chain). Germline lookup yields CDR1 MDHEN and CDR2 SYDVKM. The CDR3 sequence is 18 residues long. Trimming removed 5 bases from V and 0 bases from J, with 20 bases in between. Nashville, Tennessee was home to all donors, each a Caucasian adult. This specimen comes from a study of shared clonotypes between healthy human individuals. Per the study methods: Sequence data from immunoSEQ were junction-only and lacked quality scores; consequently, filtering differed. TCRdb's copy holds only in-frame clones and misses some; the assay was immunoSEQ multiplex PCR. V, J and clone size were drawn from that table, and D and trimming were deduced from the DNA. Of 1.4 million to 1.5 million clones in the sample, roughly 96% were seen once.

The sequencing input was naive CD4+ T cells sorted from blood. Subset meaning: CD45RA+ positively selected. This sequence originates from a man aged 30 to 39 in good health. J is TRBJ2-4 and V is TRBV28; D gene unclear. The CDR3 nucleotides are TGTGCCAGCAGTACGAAGAGCTGGCTAGAATCAGCCAAAAACATTCAGTACTTC. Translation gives CASSTKSWLESAKNIQYF.